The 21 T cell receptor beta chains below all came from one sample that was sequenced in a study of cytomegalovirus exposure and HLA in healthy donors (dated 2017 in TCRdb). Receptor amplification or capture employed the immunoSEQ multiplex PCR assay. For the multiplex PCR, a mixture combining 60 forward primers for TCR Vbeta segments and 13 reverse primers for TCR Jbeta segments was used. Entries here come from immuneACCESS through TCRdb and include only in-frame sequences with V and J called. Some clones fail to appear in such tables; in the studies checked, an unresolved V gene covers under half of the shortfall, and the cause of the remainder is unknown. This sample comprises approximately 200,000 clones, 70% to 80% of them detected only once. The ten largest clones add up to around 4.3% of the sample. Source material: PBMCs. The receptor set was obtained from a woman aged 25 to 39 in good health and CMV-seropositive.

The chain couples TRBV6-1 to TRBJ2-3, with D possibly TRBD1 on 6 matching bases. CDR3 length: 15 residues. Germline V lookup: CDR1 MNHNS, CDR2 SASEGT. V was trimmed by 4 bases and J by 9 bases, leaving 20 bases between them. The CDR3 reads CASSAPRQAISTQYF. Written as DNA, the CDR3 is TGTGCCAGCAGTGCCCCGCGACAGGCGATATCGACGCAGTATTTT.

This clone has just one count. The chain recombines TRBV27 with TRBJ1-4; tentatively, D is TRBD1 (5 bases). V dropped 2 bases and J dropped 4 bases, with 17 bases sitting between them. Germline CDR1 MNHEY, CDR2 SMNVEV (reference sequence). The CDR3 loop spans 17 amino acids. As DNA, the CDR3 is TGTGCCAGCAGTTTAAGGATCTTGGCAGGGAATAATGAAAAACTGTTTTTT. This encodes CASSLRILAGNNEKLFF.

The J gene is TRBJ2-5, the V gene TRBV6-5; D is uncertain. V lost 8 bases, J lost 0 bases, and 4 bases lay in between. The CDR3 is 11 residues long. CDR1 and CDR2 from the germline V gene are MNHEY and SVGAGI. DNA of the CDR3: TGTGCCAGCCTGTACCAAGAGACCCAGTACTTC. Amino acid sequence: CASLYQETQYF.

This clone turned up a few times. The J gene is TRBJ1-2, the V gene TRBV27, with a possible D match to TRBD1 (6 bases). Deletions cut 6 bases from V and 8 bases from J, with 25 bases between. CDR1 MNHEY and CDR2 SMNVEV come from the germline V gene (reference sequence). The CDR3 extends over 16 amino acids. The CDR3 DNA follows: TGTGCCAGCAGAGTGGGGGCGGGTATGGGCTATGTGGGCTACACCTTC. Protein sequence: CASRVGAGMGYVGYTF.

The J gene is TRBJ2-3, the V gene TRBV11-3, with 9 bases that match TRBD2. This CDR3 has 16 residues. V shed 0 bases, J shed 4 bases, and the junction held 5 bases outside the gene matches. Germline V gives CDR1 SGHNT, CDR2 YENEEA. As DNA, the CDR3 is TGTGCCAGCAGCTTAGATTATGCGGGGGGGCCAGATACGCAGTATTTT. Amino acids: CASSLDYAGGPDTQYF.

CDR3 nucleotide sequence: TGTGCCAGCAGTGAATTCGTCCTTGGGGACTTGAACACTGAAGCTTTCTTT. Translating it yields CASSEFVLGDLNTEAFF. The rearrangement links TRBV25-1 to TRBJ1-1, with D possibly being TRBD1 (5 bases). The CDR3 runs to 17 residues. The germline V gene has CDR1 MGHDK and CDR2 SYGVNS. V dropped 1 base and J dropped 0 bases, with 15 bases sitting between them.

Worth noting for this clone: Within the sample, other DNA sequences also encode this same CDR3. This CDR3 reads CASSQGTSIYEQYF. CDR3 in DNA: TGCGCCAGCAGCCAAGGGACTTCCATCTACGAGCAGTACTTC. This chain links TRBV4-1 with TRBJ2-7; tentative D call: TRBD2 (5 bases). Per germline, CDR1 MGHRA and CDR2 YSYEKL. This CDR3 comprises 14 residues. V was pared by 1 base and J by 3 bases, with 10 bases between.

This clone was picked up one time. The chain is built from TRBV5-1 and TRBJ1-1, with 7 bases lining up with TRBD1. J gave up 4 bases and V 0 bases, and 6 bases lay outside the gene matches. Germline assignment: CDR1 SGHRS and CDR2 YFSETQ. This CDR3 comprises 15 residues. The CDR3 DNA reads TGCGCCAGCAGCTTGGGTCAGGGGGTGAGCACTGAAGCTTTCTTT. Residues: CASSLGQGVSTEAFF.

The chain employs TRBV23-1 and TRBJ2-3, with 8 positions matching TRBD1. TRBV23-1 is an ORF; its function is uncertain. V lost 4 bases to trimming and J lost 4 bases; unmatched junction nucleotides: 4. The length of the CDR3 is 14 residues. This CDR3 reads CASSRQGCSDTQYF. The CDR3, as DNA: TGCGCCAGCAGTCGACAGGGGTGCTCAGATACGCAGTATTTT.

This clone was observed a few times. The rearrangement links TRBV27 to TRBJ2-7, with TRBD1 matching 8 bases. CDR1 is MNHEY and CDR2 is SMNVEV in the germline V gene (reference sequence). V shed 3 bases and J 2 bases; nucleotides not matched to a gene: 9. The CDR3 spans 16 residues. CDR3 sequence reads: CASSFRTGSGPYEQYF. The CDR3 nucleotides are TGTGCCAGCAGTTTCCGGACAGGGTCGGGCCCCTACGAGCAGTACTTC.

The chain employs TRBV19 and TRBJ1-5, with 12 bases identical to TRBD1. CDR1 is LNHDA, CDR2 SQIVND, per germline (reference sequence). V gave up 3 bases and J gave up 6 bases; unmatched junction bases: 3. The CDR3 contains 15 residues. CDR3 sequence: CASSMGQGASQPQHF. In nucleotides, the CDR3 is TGTGCCAGTAGTATGGGACAGGGGGCGAGTCAGCCCCAGCATTTT.

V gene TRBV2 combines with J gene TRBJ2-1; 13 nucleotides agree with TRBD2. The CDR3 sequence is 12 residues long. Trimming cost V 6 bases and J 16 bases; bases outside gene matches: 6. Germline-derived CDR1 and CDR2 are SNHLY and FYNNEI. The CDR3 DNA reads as TGTGCCAGCAGAGGACTAGCGGGAGTAATATTCTTC. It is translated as CASRGLAGVIFF.

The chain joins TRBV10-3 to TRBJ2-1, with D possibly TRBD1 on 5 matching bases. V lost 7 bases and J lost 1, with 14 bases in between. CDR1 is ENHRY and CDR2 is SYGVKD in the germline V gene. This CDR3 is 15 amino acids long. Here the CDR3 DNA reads TGTGCCATCAAACCAACACAGGATTCCTACAATGAGCAGTTCTTC. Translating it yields CAIKPTQDSYNEQFF.

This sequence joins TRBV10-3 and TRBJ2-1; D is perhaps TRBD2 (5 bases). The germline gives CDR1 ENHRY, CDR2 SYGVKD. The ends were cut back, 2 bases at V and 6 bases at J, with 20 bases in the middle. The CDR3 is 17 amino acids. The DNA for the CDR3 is TGTGCCATCAGTGAGATGGAGGACGGCATTTCGATCAATGAGCAGTTCTTC. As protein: CAISEMEDGISINEQFF.

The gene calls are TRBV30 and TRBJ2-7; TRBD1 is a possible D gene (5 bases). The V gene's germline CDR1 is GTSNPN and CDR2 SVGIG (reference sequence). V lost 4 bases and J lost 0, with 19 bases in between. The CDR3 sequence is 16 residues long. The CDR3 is CAWTPPGHTPSYEQYF. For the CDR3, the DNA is TGTGCCTGGACTCCCCCCGGACATACCCCCTCCTACGAGCAGTACTTC.

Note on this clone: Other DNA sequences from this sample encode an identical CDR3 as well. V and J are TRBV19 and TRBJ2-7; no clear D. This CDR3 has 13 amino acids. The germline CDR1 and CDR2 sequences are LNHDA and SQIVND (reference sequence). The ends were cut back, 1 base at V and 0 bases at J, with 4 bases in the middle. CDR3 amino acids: CASSIGSSYEQYF. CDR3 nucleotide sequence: TGTGCCAGTAGTATAGGCAGCTCCTACGAGCAGTACTTC.

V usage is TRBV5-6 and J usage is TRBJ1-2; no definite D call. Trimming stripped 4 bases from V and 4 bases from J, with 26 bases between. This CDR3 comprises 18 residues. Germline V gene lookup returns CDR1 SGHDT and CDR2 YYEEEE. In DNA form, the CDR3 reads TGTGCCAGCAGCGCGGACGGCGGGTCCTTAACGGCGACCTATGGCTACACCTTC. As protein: CASSADGGSLTATYGYTF.

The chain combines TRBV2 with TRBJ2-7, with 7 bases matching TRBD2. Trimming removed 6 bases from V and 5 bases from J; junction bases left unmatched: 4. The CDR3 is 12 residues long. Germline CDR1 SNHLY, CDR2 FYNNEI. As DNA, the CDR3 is TGTGCCAGCAGGACAACTAGCGACGAGCAGTACTTC. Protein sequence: CASRTTSDEQYF.

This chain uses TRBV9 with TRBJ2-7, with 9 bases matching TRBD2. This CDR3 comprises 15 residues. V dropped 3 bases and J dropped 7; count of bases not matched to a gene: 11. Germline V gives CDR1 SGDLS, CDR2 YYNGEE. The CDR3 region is CASSGGLASSGEQYF. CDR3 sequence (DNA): TGTGCCAGCAGCGGGGGACTAGCTTCTTCGGGAGAGCAGTACTTC.

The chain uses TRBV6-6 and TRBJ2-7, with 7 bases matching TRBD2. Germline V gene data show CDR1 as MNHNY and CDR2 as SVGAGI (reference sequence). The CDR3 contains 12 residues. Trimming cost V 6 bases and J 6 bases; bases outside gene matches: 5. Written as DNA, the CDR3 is TGTGCCAGCAGCGCGGGAGCTGGCGAGCAGTACTTC. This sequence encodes CASSAGAGEQYF.

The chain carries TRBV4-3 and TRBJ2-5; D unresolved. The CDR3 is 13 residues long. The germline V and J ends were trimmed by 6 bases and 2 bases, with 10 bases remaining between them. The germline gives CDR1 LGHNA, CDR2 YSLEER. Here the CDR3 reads CASSVSIQETQYF. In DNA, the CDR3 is TGCGCCAGCAGTGTGTCTATACAAGAGACCCAGTACTTC.